The following is a TCR beta chain sequence with its context. What it binds is unknown. Germline assignment: CDR1 SEHNR and CDR2 FQNEAQ (reference sequence). This CDR3 spans 14 amino acids. With 6 bases clipped from V and 3 bases from J, the junction kept 7 bases outside the gene matches. These data are taken from a study of early T cells in non-severe SARS-CoV-2 infection. For the study at large: The sequenced material was bulk RNA from unsorted whole blood, and its chains were unpaired. Study-wide findings and caveats: VDJdb matches were skewed toward anti-spike CD8 T cell responses.

The library protocol tagged individual cDNA molecules with unique molecular identifiers. TCRdb fed the 5' RACE reads into MiXCR, producing one record per CDR3 protein. The table lists tens of thousands of distinct CDR3 sequences, under 10% of them singletons, with roughly 8% in the top ten. The material sequenced was whole blood. V gene TRBV7-9 combines with J gene TRBJ1-1, with 7 bases lining up with TRBD1. This TCR came from an adult who was a healthcare worker with PCR-confirmed SARS-CoV-2 infection or an uninfected control (not recorded which). The CDR3 region is CASSLNQGDTEAFF. The CDR3 DNA reads as TGTGCCAGCAGTCTAAACCAGGGGGACACTGAAGCTTTCTTT.